These 12 T cell receptor beta chains came from one sample sequenced in a study of spatial heterogeneity in lung cancer. Their antigens remain unidentified. One entry per CDR3 protein results from TCRdb running MiXCR on the 5' RACE reads. This sample carries about 1,500 distinct CDR3 sequences, about 7% of them seen once, and the ten largest clones take about 9.4%. The time point was: sample taken at primary tumor resection. Study-level points and caveats: The number of expanded tumor alpha and beta chains correlated with mutation number.

The specimen was lung tumor tissue, collected at surgery. The receptors were gathered from a female donor with early-stage non-small cell lung cancer.

By frequency in the sample, this clonotype is large. The chain recombines TRBV11-2 with TRBJ2-7, with a possible D match to TRBD1 (6 bases). This CDR3 is 13 amino acids long. Between the trimmed V and J ends, which lost 0 bases and 6 bases, there was a span of 9 bases. Germline loops: CDR1 SGHAT, CDR2 FQNNGV. In DNA, the CDR3 is TGTGCCAGCAGCTTAGATCCCAGGGGCGAGCAGTACTTC. It is translated as CASSLDPRGEQYF.

By share, this clonotype counts as medium-sized. This chain connects TRBV6-4 to TRBJ2-2; the D is unclear. Trimming pared 0 bases from V and 3 bases from J, leaving 5 bases between. The CDR3 has 14 residues. Germline-derived CDR1 and CDR2 are MRHNA and SNTAGT. CDR3 amino acids: CASSDSPDTGELFF. In nucleotides, the CDR3 is TGTGCCAGCAGTGACTCCCCCGACACCGGGGAGCTGTTTTTT.

This clonotype was seen once. The CDR3 sequence is CSASFGGSYEQYF. CDR3 DNA: TGCAGTGCTAGTTTTGGGGGCTCCTACGAGCAGTACTTC. The chain employs TRBV20-1 and TRBJ2-7; D assignment may be TRBD1 or TRBD2 (5 bases each). V shed 3 bases and J shed 0 bases, with 9 bases lying between them. In germline, CDR1 is DFQATT, CDR2 SNEGSKA (reference sequence). This CDR3 comprises 13 residues.

This clonotype has just a few counts. The gene calls are TRBV5-6 and TRBJ2-2; 9 nucleotides line up with TRBD1. V shed 4 bases and J 5 bases; nucleotides not matched to a gene: 9. Germline-derived CDR1 and CDR2 are SGHDT and YYEEEE. The CDR3 runs to 16 residues. This CDR3 reads CASSTTGQGLTGELFF. The CDR3 DNA follows: TGTGCCAGCAGCACCACGGGACAGGGATTAACCGGGGAGCTGTTTTTT.

This clonotype rates as medium-sized. This chain uses TRBV7-6 with TRBJ2-2; 7 nucleotides agree with TRBD2. Germline V lookup: CDR1 SGHVS, CDR2 FNYEAQ. The CDR3 has 16 residues. The junction had 10 bases not matched to a gene; V was cut back by 5 bases and J by 4 bases. The CDR3 nucleotides are TGTGCCAGCAGCCCCCAAGGGAGGGTTGGCACCGGGGAGCTGTTTTTT. It yields the protein CASSPQGRVGTGELFF. The entire variable domain, with the rest obtained from reference TRBV7-6 and TRBJ2-2, is as follows: GAGVSQSPRYKVTKRGQDVALRCDPISGHVSLYWYRQALGQGPEFLTYFNYEAQQDKSGLPNDRFSAERPEGSISTLTIQRTEQRDSAMYRCASSPQGRVGTGELFFGEGSRLTVL.

Relative to its sample, this clonotype is medium-sized. The rearrangement joins TRBV27 to TRBJ2-7, with D maybe TRBD1 (6 bases). The CDR3 length is 14 residues. The germline V gene has CDR1 MNHEY and CDR2 SMNVEV (reference sequence). Deletions cut 3 bases from V and 0 bases from J, with 9 bases between. CDR3 loop: CASSFSDSSYEQYF. In DNA, the CDR3 is TGTGCCAGCAGTTTCTCGGACAGCTCCTACGAGCAGTACTTC.

This clonotype is judged large. The rearrangement uses TRBV6-6 and TRBJ2-3; D possibly uses TRBD1 or TRBD2 (5 bases each). Germline V CDR1 and CDR2: MNHNY, SVGAGI (reference sequence). This CDR3 is built from 16 residues. V lost 3 bases to trimming and J lost 4 bases, with 17 bases between them. The CDR3 spells CASSYRTVLGADTQYF. DNA for the CDR3: TGTGCCAGCAGTTATAGAACGGTCCTGGGGGCAGATACGCAGTATTTT.

This clonotype was seen ten or more times. The gene calls are TRBV4-3 and TRBJ2-3, with D hard to call. This CDR3 is built from 13 residues. V was pared by 5 bases and J by 1 base, with 7 bases between. CDR1 is LGHNA, CDR2 YSLEER, per germline. The CDR3 reads CASSFRRTDTQYF. CDR3 sequence (DNA): TGCGCCAGCAGCTTCCGACGCACAGATACGCAGTATTTT.

This clonotype was observed a handful of times. This chain links TRBV7-9 with TRBJ2-7; D is undetermined. Germline V gene data show CDR1 as SEHNR and CDR2 as FQNEAQ (reference sequence). CDR3 length: 13 residues. V was pared by 0 bases and J by 0 bases, with 3 bases between. CDR3 sequence: CASSLARSYEQYV. The DNA of the CDR3 is TGTGCCAGCAGCTTAGCTCGCTCCTACGAGCAGTACGTC.

By share of the sample, this clonotype is medium-sized (0.01 to 0.1%). This chain joins TRBV20-1 and TRBJ2-3; D unclear. Per the germline V gene, CDR1 is DFQATT and CDR2 is SNEGSKA (reference sequence). The V end was cut by 5 bases, the J end by 0 bases, with 15 bases between. The CDR3 contains 15 residues. DNA of the CDR3: TGCAGTGCTCCCCGAGACGGCCATAGCACAGATACGCAGTATTTT. This gives the protein CSAPRDGHSTDTQYF.

By sample share, this clonotype is medium-sized. CDR3 sequence (DNA): TGCGCCAGCAGCCAGGGGTGGGGTGAGCAGTTCTTC. Protein sequence: CASSQGWGEQFF. This chain uses TRBV4-3 with TRBJ2-1; no definite D call. V was trimmed by 3 bases and J by 9 bases, leaving 9 bases between them. This CDR3 has 12 residues. Germline CDR1 LGHNA, CDR2 YSLEER.

This clonotype ranks as medium-sized. V gene TRBV7-8 combines with J gene TRBJ2-4; maybe TRBD1 (5 bases). Germline-derived CDR1 and CDR2 are SGHVS and FQNEAQ. V was cut by 4 bases and J by 1 base, with 11 bases left in between. The CDR3 runs 15 residues. CDR3 in amino acids: CASSSPGFAKNIQYF. In DNA form, the CDR3 reads TGTGCCAGCAGCTCACCAGGGTTCGCCAAAAACATTCAGTACTTC.